This T cell receptor beta chain was found in a study of tumor and adjacent non-tumor tissue in lung cancer. This sample's RNA came from whole unsorted tissue. Distant lung tissue was collected more than 3 cm away from the tumor edge. The CDR3 loop spans 14 amino acids. CDR1 and CDR2 from the germline V gene are DFQATT and SNEGSKA (reference sequence). With respect to this clonotype: One base away lies a much larger clone, so this may be a sequencing read error.

TCRbeta libraries were built with three rounds of nested PCR, modified from ARM-PCR. TCRdb independently ran MiXCR on the multiplex PCR reads; one entry per CDR3 protein. The sample contains some 80,000 distinct CDR3 sequences, 65% to 80% of which appear only once. This rearrangement joins TRBV20-1 to TRBJ2-2; 9 nucleotides line up with TRBD2. Specimen: distant non-tumor lung tissue. The TCR originated in a woman in her fifties or sixties with non-small cell lung cancer. CDR3 sequence: CSAMAGGGTGKLFF. The CDR3 region has the DNA TGCAGTGCTATGGCGGGAGGGGGTACCGGGAAGCTGTTTTTT.